The clone carrying this T cell receptor (beta chain) was found a few times. Its antigen is currently unknown. Extractions gave at least 5.5 micrograms of total RNA per sample. Sample-barcoded 5' priming and a J-beta primer mix drove a second PCR of roughly 6 to 12 cycles. Using its own MiXCR run on the 5' RACE reads, TCRdb lists one record per CDR3 protein. Counted here are 540,000 or so distinct CDR3 sequences, 47% occurring once; the ten biggest clones make up approximately 25%. This entry is derived from a study of blood T cells in healthy people across ages. V was shortened by 1 base and J by 4 bases, with 11 bases between the two germline ends. The CDR3 length is 16 residues. Germline lookup yields CDR1 SGHTA and CDR2 FQGNSA. General observations from the study: Older age went with lower TCR beta diversity per million T cells, in a roughly linear way.

The chain links TRBV7-2 to TRBJ2-6; maybe TRBD1 (6 bases). The origin of this receptor is an elderly man in good health. Sequences were obtained from blood. For the CDR3, the DNA is TGTGCCAGCAGCTTAGTTCCGGGACAAGGGGCCAACGTCCTGACTTTC. Protein product: CASSLVPGQGANVLTF.